This TCR beta chain was documented in a study of blood T cell repertoires in COVID-19. Study summary: The samples span acute and convalescent COVID-19 from the United States, Italy and Spain. PBMCs, B-cell-depleted T cells, or T cells were the source of the cDNA or gDNA that made up the material.

One Seattle source followed patients from active infection through their disease course. As originally analysed: Reference gene primer amplification gave nucleated cell count estimates. Measured with immunoSEQ multiplex PCR; TCRdb has only the in-frame clones, and not every one. That table supplies the V and J calls and clone size; D and trimming were determined from the DNA. The data contain under 200,000 clones, 60% to 85% of them singletons. The TCR originated in a woman aged 60 to 75 with COVID-19, enrolled during active disease. Sequencing used peripheral blood.

The CDR3 spells CASSLDINTEAFF. CDR3 sequence (DNA): TGCGCCAGCAGCTTGGACATTAACACTGAAGCTTTCTTT. The chain is built from TRBV5-1 and TRBJ1-1; D is ambiguous. CDR1 and CDR2 from the germline V gene are SGHRS and YFSETQ. V lost 0 bases to trimming and J lost 2 bases, with 5 bases between them. The CDR3 is 13 residues long.